This T cell receptor beta chain was identified during a study of blood T cell repertoires in COVID-19. Sequencing was performed with immunoSEQ multiplex PCR; in TCRdb, only in-frame clones are kept and a portion is missing. The table has just over 300,000 clones, about 91% seen once. V shed 2 bases and J shed 3 bases, with 5 bases lying between them. Germline V CDR1 and CDR2: MDHEN, SYDVKM. This CDR3 has 13 residues. Sample: PBMCs or T cells enriched from blood (not recorded which). The clonotype comes from a woman younger than 30 who had recovered from COVID-19. The genes are TRBV28 and TRBJ2-1; unclear D gene. CDR3 residues: CASSLALYNEQFF. The CDR3 DNA reads TGTGCCAGCAGTTTAGCGCTCTACAATGAGCAGTTCTTC.